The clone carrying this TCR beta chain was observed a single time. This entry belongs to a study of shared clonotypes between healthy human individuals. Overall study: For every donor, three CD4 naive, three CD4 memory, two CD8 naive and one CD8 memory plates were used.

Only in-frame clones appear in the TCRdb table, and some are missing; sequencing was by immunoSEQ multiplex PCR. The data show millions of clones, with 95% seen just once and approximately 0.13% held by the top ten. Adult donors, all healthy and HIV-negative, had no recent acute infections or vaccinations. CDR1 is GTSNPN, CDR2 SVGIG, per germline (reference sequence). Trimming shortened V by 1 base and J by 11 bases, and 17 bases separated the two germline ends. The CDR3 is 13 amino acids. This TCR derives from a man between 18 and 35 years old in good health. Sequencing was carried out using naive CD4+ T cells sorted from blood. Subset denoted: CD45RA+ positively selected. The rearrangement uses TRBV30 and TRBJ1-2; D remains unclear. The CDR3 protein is CAWSAFSRGGYTF. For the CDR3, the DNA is TGTGCCTGGAGTGCCTTCTCCCGGGGTGGGTACACCTTC.